This T cell receptor (beta chain) was identified during a study of cytomegalovirus exposure and HLA in healthy donors. As for this clone: Its specificity is unknown.

The data were produced by immunoSEQ multiplex PCR, yet TCRdb's version contains in-frame clones alone and is incomplete. The sample has approximately 160,000 clones, just under 85% seen once. Whole-study findings and limits: Researchers counted roughly 160 TCR beta chains as cytomegalovirus-associated.

The germline CDR1 and CDR2 sequences are SEHNR and FQNEAQ (reference sequence). V shed 0 bases and J shed 2 bases, with 8 bases lying between them. The CDR3 covers 15 residues. While the first cohort had fewer than 850 subjects, the donors belonged to the separate validation cohort of roughly 120 subjects. This chain uses TRBV7-9 with TRBJ1-5; tentative D call: TRBD1 (5 bases). The sequenced sample consisted of PBMCs. The receptor was isolated from a young man in good health and CMV-seropositive. CDR3 region: CASSLAGLGNQPQHF. The CDR3, as DNA: TGTGCCAGCAGCTTAGCGGGGCTGGGCAATCAGCCCCAGCATTTT.